This TCR beta chain came from a study of neurological immune-mediated disorders. Overall study findings and caveats: When the repertoires were sorted by phylogenetic grouping, those of 18 of 34 multiple sclerosis patients ended up in one related-CDR3 cluster, a possible signature.

At least ten counts were recorded for this clonotype. Antigen: not known. PBMCs stored at -80 C, 2 million in total, were the source of the unsorted libraries. The germline CDR1 and CDR2 sequences are SGHTA and FQGNSA. Trimming left V 7 bases short and J 2 bases short, with 8 bases between. This CDR3 spans 13 amino acids. The making of cDNA relied on 5'RACE with 10-nucleotide random UMIs. Whenever a sequencing run was performed, it yielded over 170 million TCR-beta sequences from 15-18 subjects. Each CDR3 protein gets one entry after TCRdb re-called the 5' RACE reads with MiXCR. Of 90,000 to 100,000 distinct CDR3 sequences listed, roughly 4% are singletons.

V gene TRBV7-2 combines with J gene TRBJ2-2; D unresolved. The sequencing input was PBMCs. This TCR came from a woman aged 18-30 years with multiple sclerosis. CDR3 coding DNA: TGTGCCAGCACCCGGCTAAACACCGGGGAGCTGTTTTTT. Encoded protein: CASTRLNTGELFF.